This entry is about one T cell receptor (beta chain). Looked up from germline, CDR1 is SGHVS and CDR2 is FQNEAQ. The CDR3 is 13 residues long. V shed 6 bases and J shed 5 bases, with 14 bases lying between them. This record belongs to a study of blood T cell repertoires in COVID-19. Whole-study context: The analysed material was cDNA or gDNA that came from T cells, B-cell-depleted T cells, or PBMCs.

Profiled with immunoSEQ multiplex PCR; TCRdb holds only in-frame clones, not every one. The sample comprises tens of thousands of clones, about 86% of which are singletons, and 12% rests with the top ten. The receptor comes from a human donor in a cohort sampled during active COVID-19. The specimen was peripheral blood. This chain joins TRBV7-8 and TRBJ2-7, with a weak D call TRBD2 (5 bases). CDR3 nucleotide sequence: TGTGCCAGCAGTCCCGGGCCAGCGGACGAGCAGTACTTC. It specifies CASSPGPADEQYF.